Presented here are 16 T cell receptor beta chains from one specimen sequenced in a study of T cell repertoires in cytomegalovirus infection. No antigen has been assigned to these receptors. MiXCR, applied by TCRdb to the reads, yields one record per CDR3 protein. The table lists 60,000 to 85,000 distinct CDR3 sequences, 20% to 25% of them singletons. Sequencing input: PBMCs, sequenced either directly or after in vitro stimulation (not recorded which). The receptors come from a human donor in good health (CMV status not recorded). Some clones in this sample may be carry-over from other donors' samples.

This clonotype was seen a few times. The J gene is TRBJ2-5, the V gene TRBV19, with 7 bases fitting TRBD2. The CDR3 runs 13 residues. Germline lookup yields CDR1 LNHDA and CDR2 SQIVND (reference sequence). V lost 7 bases and J lost 2; bases outside the gene matches: 4. CDR3 region: CASTRAGQETQYF. CDR3 nucleotide sequence: TGTGCCAGTACGAGAGCGGGACAAGAGACCCAGTACTTC.

This sequence joins TRBV10-2 and TRBJ2-3; the match to TRBD2 covers 10 bases. V trimming: 4 bases; J trimming: 4 bases; junction bases outside the gene matches: 8. Germline CDR1 reads WSHSY; CDR2 reads SAAADI. The CDR3 has 16 residues. For the CDR3, the DNA is TGCGCCAGCAGTGGTAGCGGGAGGTCTACTTCAGATACGCAGTATTTT. Its translation: CASSGSGRSTSDTQYF.

This clonotype was picked up a small number of times. V is TRBV19 and J is TRBJ2-1; no clear D. The CDR3 has 14 residues. V lost 2 bases, J lost 4 bases, and 9 bases lay in between. The V gene's germline CDR1 is LNHDA and CDR2 SQIVND (reference sequence). Here the CDR3 reads CASSIRMEYNEQFF. DNA of the CDR3: TGTGCCAGTAGTATACGGATGGAGTACAATGAGCAGTTCTTC.

This clonotype was detected a few times. One junction end does not reproduce the germline sequence, and a read error may be involved. The chain has TRBV4-1 and TRBJ1-5, with D possibly matching TRBD1 (6 bases). CDR3 length equals 16 residues. Germline V gene sequence: CDR1 MGHRA, CDR2 YSYEKL. The CDR3 here is CASSHDGGAGNQPQHF. DNA of the CDR3: TGTGCCAGCAGCCACGATGGGGGGGCTGGCAATCAGCCCCAGCATTTT.

This clonotype has at least ten counts. J is TRBJ2-7 and V is TRBV6-5; D assignment may be TRBD1 or TRBD2 (6 bases each). The CDR3 contains 15 residues. Germline CDR1 MNHEY, CDR2 SVGAGI. V dropped 2 bases and J dropped 5 bases, with 16 bases sitting between them. The CDR3 region has the DNA TGTGCCAGCAGTTACACCTCGGGGGCTTTCCACGAGCAGTACTTC. This translates into CASSYTSGAFHEQYF.

The V and J genes are TRBV28 and TRBJ1-1; tentative D call: TRBD1 (6 bases). Germline V gene sequence: CDR1 MDHEN, CDR2 SYDVKM. Deletions cut 10 bases from V and 6 bases from J, with 18 bases between. This CDR3 spans 13 amino acids. Written as DNA, the CDR3 is TGTGCCACTTCCGAGGGGACACGGGCTGAAGCTTTCTTT. This gives the protein CATSEGTRAEAFF.

This clonotype showed up many times. The chain joins TRBV28 to TRBJ1-5; no reliable D call. There are 13 residues in the CDR3. The germline CDR1 and CDR2 sequences are MDHEN and SYDVKM. Trimming removed 8 bases at V and 4 bases at J, with 12 bases between. The CDR3 spells CASDTTWNQPQHF. The CDR3 DNA sequence: TGTGCCAGCGATACAACGTGGAATCAGCCCCAGCATTTT.

This clonotype occurred many times. V gene TRBV7-2 combines with J gene TRBJ2-7; TRBD2 aligns across 10 bases. The CDR3 spans 14 residues. Looked up from germline, CDR1 is SGHTA and CDR2 is FQGNSA. Germline trimming cut 6 bases from V and 1 base from J; bases unmatched to any gene: 3. DNA for the CDR3: TGTGCCAGCAGAAAGACTAGCGGGTCCTACGAGCAGTACTTC. Protein: CASRKTSGSYEQYF.

The chain uses TRBV7-2 and TRBJ1-2; D is perhaps TRBD1 (5 bases). Deletions cut 5 bases from V and 7 bases from J, with 23 bases between. CDR3 size: 16 residues. Germline CDR1 reads SGHTA; CDR2 reads FQGNSA. DNA of the CDR3: TGTGCCAGCAGCAGAGGGGTAGGAGGGACCTCCTTTGGCTACACCTTC. This codes for CASSRGVGGTSFGYTF.

The chain joins TRBV7-6 to TRBJ2-5, with D uncertain. The CDR3 has 10 residues. The V gene's germline CDR1 is SGHVS and CDR2 FNYEAQ. Trimming left V 8 bases short and J 7 bases short, with 8 bases between. The CDR3 nucleotides read TGTGCCAGCGGAACCGGGACCCAGTACTTC. Protein sequence: CASGTGTQYF.

This chain connects TRBV15 to TRBJ2-5; possible D gene TRBD2, 5 bases. This CDR3 comprises 13 residues. Germline CDR1 is LNHNV and CDR2 is YYDKDF (reference sequence). Trimming left V 4 bases short and J 5 bases short, with 11 bases between. This CDR3 is CATSTDYGETQYF. The CDR3 region has the DNA TGTGCCACCAGCACCGACTATGGGGAGACCCAGTACTTC.

This clonotype was observed many times. The chain links TRBV7-9 to TRBJ2-7; D remains unclear. Trimming cost V 5 bases and J 6 bases, with 11 bases left between them. In germline, CDR1 is SEHNR, CDR2 FQNEAQ (reference sequence). The CDR3 consists of 12 residues. The CDR3 sequence is CASSAVAAEQYV. DNA for the CDR3: TGTGCCAGCAGCGCCGTGGCGGCCGAGCAGTACGTC.

Points on this clonotype: A junction boundary mismatches the germline segment, possibly from a read error. The J gene is TRBJ1-2, the V gene TRBV28; 9 nucleotides line up with TRBD1. There are 14 residues in the CDR3. CDR1 is MDHEN, CDR2 SYDVKM, per germline. The CDR3 DNA is TGTGCCAGCAGTTTACGGACAGGGGACTCTGGCTACATCTTC. Protein sequence: CASSLRTGDSGYIF.

By sample share, this clonotype is medium-sized. This rearrangement joins TRBV13 to TRBJ2-1; 8 positions agree with TRBD2. Per the germline V gene, CDR1 is PRHDT and CDR2 is FYEKMQ (reference sequence). Trimming cost V 5 bases and J 8 bases; bases outside gene matches: 11. This CDR3 comprises 15 residues. This chain's CDR3 is CASSPGASGPYEQFF. The DNA of the CDR3 is TGTGCCAGCAGCCCCGGTGCTAGCGGGCCCTATGAGCAGTTCTTC. Complete variable domain (other parts from reference TRBV13 and TRBJ2-1): AAGVIQSPRHLIKEKRETATLKCYPIPRHDTVYWYQQGPGQDPQFLISFYEKMQSDKGSIPDRFSAQQFSDYHSELNMSSLELGDSALYFCASSPGASGPYEQFFGPGTRLTVL.

This clonotype came up a few times. The chain carries TRBV6-2 or TRBV6-3 and TRBJ2-2; tentatively, D is TRBD1 or TRBD2 (5 bases each). Trimming stripped 0 bases from V and 4 bases from J, with 15 bases between. The CDR3 is 17 residues long. Germline values: CDR1 MNHEY, CDR2 SVGEGT. The CDR3 sequence is CASSYSGRTSGTGELFF. The DNA for the CDR3 is TGTGCCAGCAGTTACTCGGGACGTACTTCGGGCACCGGGGAGCTGTTTTTT.

This chain connects TRBV19 to TRBJ2-1; D is undetermined. The CDR3 is made up of 16 amino acids. Germline lookup yields CDR1 LNHDA and CDR2 SQIVND (reference sequence). Trimming shortened V by 5 bases and J by 0 bases, and 14 bases separated the two germline ends. The CDR3 sequence: CASSPSGVLSYNEQFF. The CDR3 DNA follows: TGTGCCAGTAGTCCCTCGGGCGTCCTCTCCTACAATGAGCAGTTCTTC.